The 6 T cell receptor beta chains presented below share a single source sample, sequenced in a study of blood T cells in healthy people across ages. Using a J-beta primer mix together with a sample-barcoded 5' primer, a second PCR was run for roughly 6 to 12 cycles. A single record per CDR3 protein comes from TCRdb applying MiXCR to the 5' RACE reads. The sample has about 1,500,000 distinct CDR3 sequences, about 28% seen once. Sequenced sample: blood. The receptors derive from a woman aged 25 to 39 in good health.

This clonotype came up many times. This chain joins TRBV20-1 and TRBJ2-5; the D gene is possibly TRBD2 (5 bases). V shed 0 bases and J shed 0 bases, with 8 bases lying between them. Germline V gene sequence: CDR1 DFQATT, CDR2 SNEGSKA (reference sequence). This CDR3 is built from 14 residues. DNA for the CDR3: TGCAGTGCTAGAGACCCGACTAACCAAGAGACCCAGTACTTC. Protein: CSARDPTNQETQYF.

V is TRBV12-3 or TRBV12-4 and J is TRBJ2-3; 7 bases agree with TRBD2. The V gene end was trimmed by 6 bases and the J gene end by 4 bases; junction bases not matched to a gene: 7. This CDR3 spans 14 amino acids. The CDR3 DNA follows: TGTGCCAGCAGCCGCGGGGGTAGAGCAGATACGCAGTATTTT. It translates to CASSRGGRADTQYF.

Many counts were recorded for this clonotype. The chain couples TRBV11-1 to TRBJ2-7; D not certain. Trimming took off 7 bases at V and 3 bases at J, with 16 bases between the two ends. This CDR3 spans 14 amino acids. Germline V lookup: CDR1 SGHAT, CDR2 FQDESV (reference sequence). CDR3 loop: CASKPPGRDYEQYF. Here the CDR3 DNA reads TGTGCCAGCAAACCCCCCGGCCGAGACTACGAGCAGTACTTC.

This chain links TRBV12-3 or TRBV12-4 with TRBJ1-5, with 8 bases that match TRBD1. The CDR3 sequence is 12 residues long. Trimming at V came to 6 bases and at J to 5 bases, leaving 0 bases not matched to a gene. The CDR3, as DNA: TGTGCCAGCAGGGACAGGGATCAGCCCCAGCATTTT. Its protein is CASRDRDQPQHF.

The chain employs TRBV14 and TRBJ2-1, with 8 nucleotides matching TRBD2. Losses at the gene ends were 4 bases for V and 6 bases for J; bases not matched to a gene: 8. From germline, CDR1 is SGHDN and CDR2 FVKESK. The CDR3 spans 15 residues. The CDR3 loop is CASSPPGTRTNEQFF. The CDR3 DNA follows: TGTGCCAGCAGCCCCCCCGGGACTAGGACCAATGAGCAGTTCTTC.

There are many counts of this clonotype. The chain recombines TRBV29-1 with TRBJ1-2, with unresolved D. In germline, CDR1 is SQVTM, CDR2 ANQGSEA. CDR3 size: 11 residues. Trimming took off 6 bases at V and 4 bases at J, with 9 bases between the two ends. The DNA of the CDR3 is TGCAGCGTACTAGGGAGCTATGGCTACACCTTC. Its protein product is CSVLGSYGYTF.